Detailed here is one TCR beta chain. Its antigen is unidentified. V was shortened by 7 bases and J by 4 bases, with 17 bases between the two germline ends. This CDR3 spans 15 amino acids. Germline lookup yields CDR1 LNHDA and CDR2 SQIVND (reference sequence). The data originate from a study of PD-1 blockade in classical Hodgkin lymphoma. Overall study findings and caveats: The diversity seen at baseline in complete responders resembled that of newly diagnosed patients.

The data were produced by immunoSEQ multiplex PCR, yet TCRdb's version contains in-frame clones alone and is incomplete. Of some 41,000 clones listed, approximately 70% are singletons. Every patient relapsed after autologous stem cell transplantation, and brentuximab vedotin exposure varied. Here the sequenced sample was peripheral blood mononuclear cells (PBMCs), taken before the second cycle of nivolumab. This TCR came from a human donor with classical Hodgkin lymphoma. V gene TRBV19 combines with J gene TRBJ1-5; possibly TRBD1 for D (5 bases). The CDR3 sequence: CASKSQSGRNQPQHF. The CDR3 DNA is TGTGCCAGTAAGTCTCAATCAGGGCGGAATCAGCCCCAGCATTTT.